The TCR beta chain described here comes from a study of CD8+ T cells in alopecia areata. Reverse transcribed after extraction, RNA yielded cDNA as the sequencing template. Only in-frame clones appear in the TCRdb table, and some are missing; sequencing was by immunoSEQ multiplex PCR. The repertoire holds about 110,000 clones, about 50% seen once, with 20% to 25% in the top ten. The ends were cut back, 5 bases at V and 0 bases at J, with 20 bases in the middle. CDR3 length: 17 residues. The germline gives CDR1 MNHEY, CDR2 SMNVEV (reference sequence). This TCR derives from a human donor with alopecia areata. This sequence joins TRBV27 and TRBJ2-7; D is possibly TRBD2 (6 bases). Material: NKG2D-low CD8+ T cells sorted from blood. The CDR3 coding sequence is TGTGCCAGCAGTCCCCGGGACTCCAAGTTTAGCTCCTACGAGCAGTACTTC. Protein product: CASSPRDSKFSSYEQYF.